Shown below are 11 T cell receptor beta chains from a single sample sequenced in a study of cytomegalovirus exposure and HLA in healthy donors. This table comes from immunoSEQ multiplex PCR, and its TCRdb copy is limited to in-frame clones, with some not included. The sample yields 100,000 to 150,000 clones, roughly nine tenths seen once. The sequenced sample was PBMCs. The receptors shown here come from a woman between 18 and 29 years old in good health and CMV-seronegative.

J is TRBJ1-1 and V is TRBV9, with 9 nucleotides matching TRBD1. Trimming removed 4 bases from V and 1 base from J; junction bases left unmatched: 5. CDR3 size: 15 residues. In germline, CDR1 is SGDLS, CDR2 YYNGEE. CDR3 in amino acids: CASSRATGGNTEAFF. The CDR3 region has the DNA TGTGCCAGCAGCAGAGCGACAGGGGGGAACACTGAAGCTTTCTTT.

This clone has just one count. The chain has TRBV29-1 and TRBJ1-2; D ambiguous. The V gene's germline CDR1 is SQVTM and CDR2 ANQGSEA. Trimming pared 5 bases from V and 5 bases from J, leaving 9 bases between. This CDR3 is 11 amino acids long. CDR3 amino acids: CSVWEVYGYTF. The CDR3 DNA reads TGCAGCGTTTGGGAGGTATATGGCTACACCTTC.

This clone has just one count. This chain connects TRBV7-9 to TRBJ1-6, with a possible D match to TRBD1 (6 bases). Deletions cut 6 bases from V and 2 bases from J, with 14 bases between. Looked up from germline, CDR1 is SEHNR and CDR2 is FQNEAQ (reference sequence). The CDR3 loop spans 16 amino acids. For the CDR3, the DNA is TGTGCCAGCAGGCGACAGGAGGCTACCTATAATTCACCCCTCCACTTT. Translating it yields CASRRQEATYNSPLHF.

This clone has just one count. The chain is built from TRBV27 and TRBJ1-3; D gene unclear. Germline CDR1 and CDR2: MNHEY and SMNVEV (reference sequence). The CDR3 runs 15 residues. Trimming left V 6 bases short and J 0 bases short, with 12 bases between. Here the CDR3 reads CASRSGYNSGNTIYF. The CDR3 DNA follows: TGTGCCAGCAGGTCGGGGTACAACTCTGGAAACACCATATATTTT.

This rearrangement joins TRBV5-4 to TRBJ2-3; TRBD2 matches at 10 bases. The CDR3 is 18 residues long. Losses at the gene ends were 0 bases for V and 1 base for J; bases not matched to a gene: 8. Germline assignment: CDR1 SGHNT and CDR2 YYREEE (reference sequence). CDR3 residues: CASSLEPSGTSGTDTQYF. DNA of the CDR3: TGTGCCAGCAGCTTGGAGCCCTCCGGGACTAGCGGCACAGATACGCAGTATTTT.

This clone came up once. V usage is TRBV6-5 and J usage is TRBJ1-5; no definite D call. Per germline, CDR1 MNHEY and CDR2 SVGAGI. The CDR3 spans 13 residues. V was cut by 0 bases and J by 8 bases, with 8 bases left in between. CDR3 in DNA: TGTGCCAGCAGTTACTCCGGGAGGAAGCCCCAGCATTTT. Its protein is CASSYSGRKPQHF.

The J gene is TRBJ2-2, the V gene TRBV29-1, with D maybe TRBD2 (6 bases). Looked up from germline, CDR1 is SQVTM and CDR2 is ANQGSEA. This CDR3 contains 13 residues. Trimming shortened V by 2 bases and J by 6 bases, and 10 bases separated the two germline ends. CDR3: CSVEPPGAGELFF. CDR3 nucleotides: TGCAGCGTTGAACCGCCGGGGGCCGGGGAGCTGTTTTTT.

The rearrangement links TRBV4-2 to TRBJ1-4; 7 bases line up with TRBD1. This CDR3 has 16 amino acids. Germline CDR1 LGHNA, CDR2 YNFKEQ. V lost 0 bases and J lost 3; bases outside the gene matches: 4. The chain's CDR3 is CASSQDPRGANEKLFF. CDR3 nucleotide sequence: TGTGCCAGCAGCCAAGATCCCAGGGGGGCTAATGAAAAACTGTTTTTT.

The CDR3 region is CASSLSGQTYGYTF. CDR3 coding DNA: TGTGCCAGCAGTTTATCTGGGCAAACCTATGGCTACACCTTC. This chain links TRBV27 with TRBJ1-2; no firm D call. Trimming pared 0 bases from V and 4 bases from J, leaving 9 bases between. Germline lookup yields CDR1 MNHEY and CDR2 SMNVEV (reference sequence). The CDR3 totals 14 residues.

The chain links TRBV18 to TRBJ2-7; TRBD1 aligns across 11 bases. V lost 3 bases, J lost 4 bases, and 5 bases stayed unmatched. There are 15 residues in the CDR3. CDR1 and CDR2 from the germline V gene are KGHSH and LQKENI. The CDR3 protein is CASSPGGQGGYEQYV. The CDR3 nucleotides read TGTGCCAGCTCACCGGGGGGACAGGGGGGATACGAGCAGTACGTC.

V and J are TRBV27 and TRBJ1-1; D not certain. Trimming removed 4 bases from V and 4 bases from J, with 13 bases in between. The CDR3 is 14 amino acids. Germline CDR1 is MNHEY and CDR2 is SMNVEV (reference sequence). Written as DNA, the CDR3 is TGTGCCAGCAGTTCCTGGGTAGGGAGCACTGAAGCTTTCTTT. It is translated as CASSSWVGSTEAFF.